The clone carrying this TCR beta chain occurred a few times. Antigen unknown. The sample comes from a study of CD8+ T cells in alopecia areata. General study findings and limits: Besides other cells, scalp samples also yield sequences of resident alphabeta T cells from normal skin.

TCR sequencing used cDNA made by reverse transcription of extracted RNA. Produced via immunoSEQ multiplex PCR; TCRdb's table is partial and in-frame only. The sample lists about 160,000 clones; roughly 65% were seen once. Treatment in this sample: oral pan-JAK inhibitor, 5-10 mg twice daily. The sample consisted of CD4+ T cells sorted from blood, taken at week 4, from a patient treated with tofacitinib. This clonotype was obtained from a human donor with alopecia areata.

CDR3 nucleotides: TGTGCCAGCAGCTCCCAAGACCGGCCCCAGCATTTT. Translating gives CASSSQDRPQHF. The gene calls are TRBV7-9 and TRBJ1-5; no clear D. Germline V gene sequence: CDR1 SEHNR, CDR2 FQNEAQ (reference sequence). The CDR3 extends over 12 amino acids. Trimming took 4 bases from V and 9 from J, leaving 10 bases between them.